Listed below are T cell receptor beta chains from one sample, sequenced in a study of T cells after yellow fever vaccination. A single record per CDR3 protein comes from TCRdb applying MiXCR to the 5' RACE reads. The top ten hold roughly an eighth of the sample, which has some 560,000 distinct CDR3 sequences, less than 20% seen once. This material consisted of PBMCs, taken 15 days after the yellow fever booster vaccination. The source is a man younger than 40 who received the YFV17D yellow fever vaccine. Each CDR3 is given with its conserved first and last residue. The D gene is left open where the match is weak. Rows may omit the clone size; those that give it use once, few, many or a size class.

TRBJ2-7,TRBV29-1,TRBD2,-,TGCAGCGTTGTAGGACTAGCGGGTGACTACCGGGACGAGCAGTACTTC,CSVVGLAGDYRDEQYF
TRBJ2-2,TRBV7-2,-,-,TGTGCCAGCAGCTTAGCGCCCCTAACCGGGGAGCTGTTTTTT,CASSLAPLTGELFF
TRBJ1-1,TRBV12-3/TRBV12-4,TRBD1,few,TGTGCCAGCAGTCTGCACACAGGGGTGAACACTGAAGCTTTCTTT,CASSLHTGVNTEAFF
TRBJ2-4,TRBV5-5,TRBD1,-,TGTGCCAGCAGCACCCTGGGACAGGGGAACATTCAGTACTTC,CASSTLGQGNIQYF
TRBJ2-1,TRBV6-1,-,few,TGTGCCGCTAGAGGACTGATCCACAATGAGCAGTTCTTC,CAARGLIHNEQFF
TRBJ2-7,TRBV12-3/TRBV12-4,-,few,TGTGCCAGCAGTTTATCAGGGGTCGAGCAGTACTTC,CASSLSGVEQYF
TRBJ2-1,TRBV6-2/TRBV6-3,TRBD1,-,TGTGCCAGCAGTTACGGACAGGTCTACAATGAGCAGTTCTTC,CASSYGQVYNEQFF
TRBJ1-4,TRBV5-1,-,-,TGCGCCAGCATACCTCCCGGACACCGAACTAATGAAAAACTGTTTTTT,CASIPPGHRTNEKLFF
TRBJ2-1,TRBV6-1,-,-,TGTGCCAGCAGTGAAGCGGGGCGGTACAATGAGCAGTTCTTC,CASSEAGRYNEQFF
TRBJ2-7,TRBV7-2,TRBD2,few,TGTGCCAGCGCCTCAGGGCGGGAGTCGTGGGAGCAGTACTTC,CASASGRESWEQYF
TRBJ2-7,TRBV15,TRBD2,-,TGTGCCACCTCCCCGGGGACTAGCGGAACCGAGCAGTACTTC,CATSPGTSGTEQYF
TRBJ2-4,TRBV11-2,-,few,TGTGCCAGCAGCCTCTCGGGACTCCGAAACATTCAGTACTTC,CASSLSGLRNIQYF
TRBJ2-7,TRBV6-2/TRBV6-3,-,few,TGTGCCAGCGCAAAAAGAGGACGCGGATATACCGAGCAGTACTTC,CASAKRGRGYTEQYF
TRBJ2-6,TRBV7-2,TRBD1,-,TGTGCCAGCAGCTTAGGCGGACAGGGTGGGGCCAACGTCCTGACTTTC,CASSLGGQGGANVLTF
TRBJ1-1,TRBV28,-,few,TGTGCCAGCAGTTTTACGTGGAACACTGAAGCTTTCTTT,CASSFTWNTEAFF
TRBJ2-1,TRBV6-2/TRBV6-3,-,few,TGTGCCATGGGGGGCGGCTCCTACAATGAGCAGTTCTTC,CAMGGGSYNEQFF
TRBJ2-7,TRBV4-2,-,few,TGTGCCAGCAGCCCTCCGGGGGGCGGGTACGAGCAGTACTTC,CASSPPGGGYEQYF
TRBJ2-2,TRBV20-1,-,-,TGCAGTGCTAGGACAGGCAAGGGAGGGGAGCTGTTTTTT,CSARTGKGGELFF
TRBJ2-7,TRBV12-3/TRBV12-4,-,few,TGTGCCAGCACCGAGGACTCTTTGCAGTACTTC,CASTEDSLQYF
TRBJ2-3,TRBV12-3/TRBV12-4,-,-,TGTGCCAGCACCTACCTGGCCCTCGGGGGCACAGATACGCAGTATTTT,CASTYLALGGTDTQYF
TRBJ1-2,TRBV7-8,-,-,TGTGCCAGCAGTTTCGGAGGAGGGCTTAGTACCTTC,CASSFGGGLSTF
TRBJ2-7,TRBV14,-,-,TGTGCCAGCAGCCAAGCTGCCGAGCAGTACTTC,CASSQAAEQYF
TRBJ2-1,TRBV10-3,-,few,TGTGCCATCAGTGACCACGAGAGGGGAAGCTCCTACAATGAGCAGTTCTTC,CAISDHERGSSYNEQFF
TRBJ2-7,TRBV7-2,TRBD2,few,TGTGCCAGCAGCTTCCAGACTAGCGGCTACGAGCAGTACTTC,CASSFQTSGYEQYF
TRBJ2-7,TRBV15,-,-,TGTGCCACCAGCAGAGATGTCCGGGAGTCCTTCTCCTACGAGCAGTACTTC,CATSRDVRESFSYEQYF
TRBJ2-1,TRBV7-6,TRBD2,-,TGTGCCAGCAGCTCGCAGGAGACCGGGACTAGCAGCCGACCCTCCTACAATGAGCAGTTCTTC,CASSSQETGTSSRPSYNEQFF
TRBJ2-5,TRBV10-3,-,-,TGTGCCATCAGTGCGGGACAAGGGGAAACCCAGTACTTC,CAISAGQGETQYF
TRBJ2-7,TRBV3-1,TRBD1,few,TGTGCCAGCAGGGGGACAGGGGTTCGCGAGCAGTACTTC,CASRGTGVREQYF
TRBJ2-7,TRBV25-1,-,-,TGTGCCAGCAGTGTCGTCGACCAAAGGGAGCAGTACTTC,CASSVVDQREQYF
TRBJ2-6,TRBV5-1,-,few,TGCGCCAGCAGCTTGGGGGGGGTAGACGGTGCTGGGGCCAACGTCCTGACTTTC,CASSLGGVDGAGANVLTF
TRBJ1-6,TRBV2,-,-,TGTGCCAGCAGTGACGACCCCGGTCTACTCCTCCACTTT,CASSDDPGLLLHF
TRBJ2-1,TRBV7-2,-,few,TGTGCCAGCAGCTTAGAATGGGGGCGCCCGTCCAATGAGCAGTTCTTC,CASSLEWGRPSNEQFF
TRBJ2-2,TRBV19,TRBD1,few,TGTGCCAGTAAGATAGGACAGGCGACCGGGGAGCTGTTTTTT,CASKIGQATGELFF
TRBJ2-2,TRBV5-1,-,-,TGCGCCAGCAGCTTGGACGGACACACCGGGGAGCTGTTTTTT,CASSLDGHTGELFF
TRBJ2-2,TRBV5-5,-,few,TGTGCCAGCAGCTTGGGGTATTCCGGGGAGCTGTTTTTT,CASSLGYSGELFF
TRBJ2-3,TRBV4-3,TRBD2,-,TGCGCCAGCAGCCAAGGGACTAGCGCAGATACGCAGTATTTT,CASSQGTSADTQYF
TRBJ2-3,TRBV24-1,TRBD2,few,TGTGCCATCTTCCCGGGACTAGCCTCCGGGGCCACAGATACGCAGTATTTT,CAIFPGLASGATDTQYF
TRBJ2-7,TRBV12-3/TRBV12-4,TRBD2,-,TGTGCCAGCAGTTTGGTAGCGGGAGATACCGAGCAGTACTTC,CASSLVAGDTEQYF
TRBJ2-1,TRBV28,TRBD1,-,TGTGCCAGCACCATTGGAGGGACAGGACGAGGCAATGAGCAGTTCTTC,CASTIGGTGRGNEQFF
TRBJ2-1,TRBV12-3/TRBV12-4,-,many,TGTGCCAGCAGCCCGATGAATGAGCAGTTCTTC,CASSPMNEQFF
TRBJ2-7,TRBV20-1,-,many,TGCAGTGCTAGTGACCGTCCAAGCTACGAGCAGTACTTC,CSASDRPSYEQYF
TRBJ2-1,TRBV5-1,TRBD2,-,TGCGCCAGCAGCTTCCAGGCGGGAGGGCCCTACAATGAGCAGTTCTTC,CASSFQAGGPYNEQFF
TRBJ2-7,TRBV6-2/TRBV6-3,TRBD2,few,TGTGCCAGCAGTTACTCCCCCGGTGCGGGAGTCTACGAGCAGTACTTC,CASSYSPGAGVYEQYF
TRBJ2-2,TRBV6-4,-,many,TGTGCCAGCAAGGTTACCCCAGGTTTGACCGGGGAGCTGTTTTTT,CASKVTPGLTGELFF
TRBJ2-6,TRBV19,TRBD1,-,TGTGCCAGCCGGGACAGGGTAACTGGGGCCAACGTCCTGACTTTC,CASRDRVTGANVLTF
TRBJ2-1,TRBV11-1,-,-,TGTGCCAGCAGCTTCGGTAAAGAGGCGACATATGTCAATGAGCAGTTCTTC,CASSFGKEATYVNEQFF
TRBJ2-3,TRBV7-2,TRBD2,-,TGTGCCAGCAGCTTAAGTGGGACTAACCCCCCAGATACGCAGTATTTT,CASSLSGTNPPDTQYF
TRBJ1-6,TRBV18,-,few,TGTGCCAGCTCACCATTCAACGTGGATTATAATTCACCCCTCCACTTT,CASSPFNVDYNSPLHF
TRBJ1-4,TRBV29-1,TRBD1,few,TGCAGCGTTGCGCAGGGGGATGAAAAACTGTTTTTT,CSVAQGDEKLFF
TRBJ1-2,TRBV21-1,-,-,TGTGCCAGCAGAAAAGCTAAAGAGAAAATAACCTTC,CASRKAKEKITF
TRBJ2-7,TRBV20-1,-,-,TGCAGTGCTAGGGGTTGGGAGCAATACGAGCAGTACTTC,CSARGWEQYEQYF